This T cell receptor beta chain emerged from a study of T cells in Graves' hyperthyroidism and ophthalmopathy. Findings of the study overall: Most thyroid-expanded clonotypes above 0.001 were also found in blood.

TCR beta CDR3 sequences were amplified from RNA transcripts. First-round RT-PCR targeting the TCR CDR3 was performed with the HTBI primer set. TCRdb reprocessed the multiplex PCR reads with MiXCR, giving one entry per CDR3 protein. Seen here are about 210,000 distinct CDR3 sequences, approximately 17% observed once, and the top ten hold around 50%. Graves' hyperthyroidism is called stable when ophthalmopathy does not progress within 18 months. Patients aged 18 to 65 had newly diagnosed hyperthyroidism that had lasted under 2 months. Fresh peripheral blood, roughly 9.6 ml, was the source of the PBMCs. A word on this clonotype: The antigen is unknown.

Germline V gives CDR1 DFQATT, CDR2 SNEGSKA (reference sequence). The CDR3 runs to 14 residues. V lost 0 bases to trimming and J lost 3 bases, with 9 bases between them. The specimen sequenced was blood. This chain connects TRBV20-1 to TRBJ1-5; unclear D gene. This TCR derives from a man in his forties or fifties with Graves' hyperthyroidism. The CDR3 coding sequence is TGCAGTGCTAGAGATTATCGGCTCAATCAGCCCCAGCATTTT. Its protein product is CSARDYRLNQPQHF.